The 30 T cell receptor beta chains below were found in one sample sequenced in a study of OX40 agonist ivuxolimab in advanced cancers. Repertoires were generated with immunoSEQ multiplex PCR, while TCRdb's copy carries only in-frame clones and drops some. The sample consists of 25,000 to 35,000 clones, approximately 90% of them appearing once. Sample: CD4+ or CD8+ T cells sorted from blood, taken in a trial of the OX40 agonist ivuxolimab. The receptors come from an adult with an advanced solid tumor such as melanoma, head and neck, liver or kidney cancer.

The J gene is TRBJ2-5, the V gene TRBV6-5; 7 bases align to TRBD1. The CDR3 consists of 15 residues. Germline CDR1 reads MNHEY; CDR2 reads SVGAGI. V lost 0 bases to trimming and J lost 4 bases; unmatched junction nucleotides: 5. The CDR3 nucleotides read TGTGCCAGCAGTTACTCGACAGGGTTGGGAGAGACCCAGTACTTC. Translated, it gives CASSYSTGLGETQYF.

In regard to this clone: Other DNA variants within this sample encode the same CDR3. The CDR3 DNA sequence: TGCGCCAGCAGCCGGCGGGAGGGCCAATACAATGAGCAGTTCTTC. Amino acids: CASSRREGQYNEQFF. The chain links TRBV4-1 to TRBJ2-1, with 9 nucleotides matching TRBD2. The CDR3 spans 15 residues. V gave up 4 bases and J gave up 4 bases; unmatched junction bases: 5. Germline loops: CDR1 MGHRA, CDR2 YSYEKL.

This chain connects TRBV7-6 to TRBJ1-2, with TRBD1 matching over 7 bases. Per the germline V gene, CDR1 is SGHVS and CDR2 is FNYEAQ. The V segment lost 5 bases and the J segment 6 bases; nucleotides outside the gene matches: 3. This CDR3 region has 12 residues. CDR3 coding DNA: TGTGCCAGCAGCCGGACAGGCAATGGCTACACCTTC. It translates to CASSRTGNGYTF.

This clone has more than one count but fewer than ten. CDR3 sequence reads: CASSEASGATDTQYF. The DNA for the CDR3 is TGTGCCAGCAGTGAAGCTAGCGGGGCCACAGATACGCAGTATTTT. This rearrangement joins TRBV6-1 to TRBJ2-3; the match to TRBD2 covers 8 bases. The V gene end was trimmed by 0 bases and the J gene end by 2 bases; junction bases not matched to a gene: 1. CDR1 is MNHNS, CDR2 SASEGT, per germline. CDR3 length equals 15 residues.

The chain is built from TRBV4-3 and TRBJ1-5, with unresolved D. Trimming took 1 base from V and 5 from J, leaving 9 bases between them. This CDR3 spans 14 amino acids. The germline gives CDR1 LGHNA, CDR2 YSLEER. The CDR3 DNA reads as TGCGCCAGCAGCCAAGGGCCAGCTGATCAGCCCCAGCATTTT. As protein: CASSQGPADQPQHF.

V gene TRBV10-3 combines with J gene TRBJ2-7, with D possibly matching TRBD2 (5 bases). V was cut by 7 bases and J by 2 bases, with 15 bases left in between. This CDR3 is 14 amino acids long. Per germline, CDR1 ENHRY and CDR2 SYGVKD. As DNA, the CDR3 is TGTGCCATCAAGGTCGAGCGGAGTACCTACGAGCAGTACTTC. Translated, it gives CAIKVERSTYEQYF.

This clone was seen once. The V call is TRBV7-3, the J call TRBJ2-7; 7 bases map to TRBD1. This CDR3 spans 13 amino acids. Germline CDR1 reads SGHTA; CDR2 reads FQGTGA. The junction had 1 base not matched to a gene; V was cut back by 5 bases and J by 0 bases. The CDR3 DNA reads as TGTGCCAGCAGCACAGGGGCCTCCTACGAGCAGTACTTC. As protein: CASSTGASYEQYF.

The gene calls are TRBV28 and TRBJ2-1; D call uncertain. Germline CDR1 MDHEN, CDR2 SYDVKM. The CDR3 spans 13 residues. Trimming removed 8 bases at V and 6 bases at J, with 14 bases between. Here the CDR3 DNA reads TGTGCCAGCGCGGACGGGTTTATCAATGAGCAGTTCTTC. Amino acids: CASADGFINEQFF.

The chain couples TRBV29-1 to TRBJ2-3; 8 bases fit TRBD2. V lost 3 bases, J lost 5 bases, and 4 bases stayed unmatched. The CDR3 has 13 residues. The germline V gene encodes CDR1 SQVTM and CDR2 ANQGSEA. The CDR3 loop reads CSVDWAGGDTQYF. The CDR3 DNA is TGCAGCGTTGATTGGGCGGGGGGAGATACGCAGTATTTT.

This clone appeared a single time. The chain couples TRBV19 to TRBJ2-1; TRBD1 matches 8 bases. The germline CDR1 and CDR2 sequences are LNHDA and SQIVND (reference sequence). The CDR3 length is 16 residues. With V trimmed by 4 bases and J by 9 bases, 14 bases remained unmatched. The CDR3, as DNA: TGTGCCAGTAGTACAGGGGGCGAAATCCTTGACGGTGAGCAGTTCTTC. Its translation is CASSTGGEILDGEQFF.

The chain joins TRBV9 to TRBJ2-2, with TRBD1 identical over 12 bases. Trimming removed 4 bases from V and 8 bases from J; junction bases left unmatched: 15. The germline V gene encodes CDR1 SGDLS and CDR2 YYNGEE. The length of the CDR3 is 18 residues. CDR3 region: CASSPGFGTGGLWGELFF. The CDR3 DNA is TGTGCCAGCAGCCCCGGGTTTGGGACAGGGGGCTTATGGGGGGAGCTGTTTTTT.

V gene TRBV30 combines with J gene TRBJ2-7; TRBD2 agrees at 12 bases. V lost 2 bases and J lost 3; bases outside the gene matches: 5. From germline, CDR1 is GTSNPN and CDR2 SVGIG (reference sequence). The CDR3 is 15 residues long. The chain's CDR3 is CAWSLGGLAGYEQYF. The CDR3 nucleotides are TGTGCCTGGAGTCTAGGGGGACTAGCGGGCTACGAGCAGTACTTC. Using reference TRBV30 and TRBJ2-7 for the parts outside the CDR3, the full variable domain is SQTIHQWPATLVQPVGSPLSLECTVEGTSNPNLYWYRQAAGRGLQLLFYSVGIGQISSEVPQNLSASRPQDRQFILSSKKLLLSDSGFYLCAWSLGGLAGYEQYFGPGTRLTVT.

The chain has TRBV7-9 and TRBJ1-5; no definite D call. CDR1 SEHNR and CDR2 FQNEAQ come from the germline V gene (reference sequence). V was trimmed by 5 bases and J by 12 bases, leaving 20 bases between them. The CDR3 has 14 residues. In DNA, the CDR3 is TGTGCCAGCAGCGGAGAAGGAGGTCTTCTCGTCCAGCATTTT. Translation: CASSGEGGLLVQHF.

The gene calls are TRBV7-6 and TRBJ2-5; D not resolved. The DNA end is more similar to TRBJ2-7, so the J call may be wrong. This CDR3 is built from 14 residues. Per the germline V gene, CDR1 is SGHVS and CDR2 is FNYEAQ. This CDR3 is CASSLSGTSYEQYF. The CDR3 nucleotides read TGTGCCAGCAGCTTAAGTGGAACCTCCTACGAGCAGTACTTC.

The genes are TRBV19 and TRBJ2-1; 9 nucleotides align to TRBD1. The V gene end was trimmed by 5 bases and the J gene end by 3 bases; junction bases not matched to a gene: 5. Germline V gives CDR1 LNHDA, CDR2 SQIVND (reference sequence). The CDR3 runs to 15 residues. CDR3 loop: CASSFQDRGYNEQFF. The CDR3 DNA reads TGTGCCAGTAGTTTCCAGGACAGGGGCTACAATGAGCAGTTCTTC.

Notes on this clone: Different DNA sequences within this sample yield the same CDR3. The chain is built from TRBV9 and TRBJ2-7; TRBD2 agrees at 9 bases. Trimming cost V 0 bases and J 4 bases; bases outside gene matches: 2. The CDR3 has 14 residues. Germline CDR1 is SGDLS and CDR2 is YYNGEE. The CDR3 protein is CASSVGSGGYEQYF. DNA for the CDR3: TGTGCCAGCAGCGTAGGGAGCGGGGGGTACGAGCAGTACTTC.

The J gene is TRBJ1-5, the V gene TRBV28, with D hard to call. The germline CDR1 and CDR2 sequences are MDHEN and SYDVKM. Trimming cost V 8 bases and J 4 bases, with 18 bases left between them. There are 15 residues in the CDR3. The CDR3 DNA sequence: TGTGCCAGCCCAAACCGGGCAGAAGGAAATCAGCCCCAGCATTTT. Encoded protein: CASPNRAEGNQPQHF.

This rearrangement joins TRBV28 to TRBJ1-1, with 9 positions matching TRBD1. The germline gives CDR1 MDHEN, CDR2 SYDVKM. CDR3 length equals 15 residues. V lost 5 bases to trimming and J lost 1 base; unmatched junction nucleotides: 5. CDR3 sequence (DNA): TGTGCCAGCAGTCCGGACAGGGGTGGGAACACTGAAGCTTTCTTT. Protein sequence: CASSPDRGGNTEAFF.

The chain uses TRBV6-6 and TRBJ2-3; TRBD2 matches at 7 bases. With V trimmed by 5 bases and J by 0 bases, 8 bases remained unmatched. From germline, CDR1 is MNHNY and CDR2 SVGAGI (reference sequence). CDR3 size: 16 residues. The CDR3 protein is CASSPTSISSTDTQYF. CDR3 in DNA: TGTGCCAGCAGTCCGACTAGCATATCTAGCACAGATACGCAGTATTTT.

V gene TRBV6-5 combines with J gene TRBJ2-5; D is possibly TRBD1 or TRBD2 (6 bases each). V was trimmed by 0 bases and J by 4 bases, leaving 12 bases between them. This CDR3 region has 15 residues. Germline V gene data show CDR1 as MNHEY and CDR2 as SVGAGI. The CDR3 protein is CASSYSAEGGETQYF. The CDR3 DNA sequence: TGTGCCAGCAGTTACTCGGCGGAGGGGGGAGAGACCCAGTACTTC.

The chain recombines TRBV7-3 with TRBJ2-5; D tentatively fits TRBD1 or TRBD2 (6 bases each). Germline loops: CDR1 SGHTA, CDR2 FQGTGA. V was cut by 5 bases and J by 4 bases, with 17 bases left in between. The CDR3 runs 15 residues. The CDR3 bases are TGTGCCAGCAGCCCCAGTGTGGGGGGCCTAGAGACCCAGTACTTC. It encodes CASSPSVGGLETQYF.

This rearrangement joins TRBV7-3 to TRBJ2-3; TRBD1 is a possible D gene (5 bases). The germline V and J ends were trimmed by 0 bases and 4 bases, with 17 bases remaining between them. The CDR3 is made up of 17 amino acids. Germline CDR1 and CDR2: SGHTA and FQGTGA. The CDR3: CASSLTSQGSLSDTQYF. The CDR3 coding sequence is TGTGCCAGCAGCTTAACCTCCCAGGGATCTCTCTCAGATACGCAGTATTTT.

V gene TRBV30 combines with J gene TRBJ1-5; D is perhaps TRBD1 (6 bases). Trimming removed 0 bases from V and 6 bases from J, with 12 bases in between. The CDR3 runs to 14 residues. Germline CDR1 GTSNPN, CDR2 SVGIG (reference sequence). The CDR3 is CAWSVTTGRQPQHF. The CDR3 bases are TGTGCCTGGAGTGTTACGACAGGACGTCAGCCCCAGCATTTT.

The chain employs TRBV29-1 and TRBJ2-1; perhaps TRBD2 as D (6 bases). Germline CDR1 is SQVTM and CDR2 is ANQGSEA. This CDR3 comprises 15 residues. Trimming took 3 bases from V and 4 from J, leaving 16 bases between them. The chain's CDR3 is CSVDSSRETYNEQFF. The DNA for the CDR3 is TGCAGCGTTGATAGTTCCCGGGAGACTTACAATGAGCAGTTCTTC.

This chain uses TRBV28 with TRBJ1-2; 7 nucleotides align to TRBD1. Trimming at V came to 8 bases and at J to 6 bases, leaving 21 bases not matched to a gene. Looked up from germline, CDR1 is MDHEN and CDR2 is SYDVKM. The CDR3 is 17 amino acids. The CDR3 loop is CASLPYRGTGEWDGYTF. The CDR3 DNA sequence: TGTGCCAGCTTACCTTATCGGGGAACAGGGGAATGGGATGGCTACACCTTC.

V and J are TRBV5-6 and TRBJ1-2, with a tentative D call TRBD1 (5 bases). Per the germline V gene, CDR1 is SGHDT and CDR2 is YYEEEE. V lost 6 bases to trimming and J lost 5 bases, with 17 bases between them. The CDR3 covers 14 residues. CDR3 DNA sequence: TGTGCCAGCAATGAGGCGGGGGATGGGTATGGCTACACCTTC. It translates to CASNEAGDGYGYTF.

V and J are TRBV19 and TRBJ2-1; TRBD2 is a possible D gene (6 bases). This CDR3 comprises 15 residues. The V end was cut by 2 bases, the J end by 5 bases, with 13 bases between. Per germline, CDR1 LNHDA and CDR2 SQIVND (reference sequence). The CDR3 protein is CASSITGAPHNEQFF. As DNA, the CDR3 is TGTGCCAGTAGTATAACGGGAGCTCCCCACAATGAGCAGTTCTTC.

This chain joins TRBV27 and TRBJ1-2; D may be TRBD1 (5 bases). V was pared by 5 bases and J by 7 bases, with 11 bases between. The CDR3 covers 12 residues. The germline CDR1 and CDR2 sequences are MNHEY and SMNVEV (reference sequence). CDR3 bases: TGTGCCAGCAGTGAGACCGGGGGTGGCTACACCTTC. Translated, it gives CASSETGGGYTF.

The rearrangement links TRBV28 to TRBJ2-1, with TRBD2 identical over 8 bases. From germline, CDR1 is MDHEN and CDR2 SYDVKM. V trimming: 2 bases; J trimming: 8 bases; junction bases outside the gene matches: 8. The CDR3 extends over 15 amino acids. The DNA of the CDR3 is TGTGCCAGCAGTTTAAGCGGGAGTCAAGGAGATGAGCAGTTCTTC. Its protein product is CASSLSGSQGDEQFF.

The CDR3 region has the DNA TGTGCCAGCAGTACCGGGACGGGAATATACGAGCAGTACTTC. Translated, it gives CASSTGTGIYEQYF. This sequence joins TRBV9 and TRBJ2-7, with D possibly called TRBD1 or TRBD2 (5 bases each). The germline CDR1 and CDR2 sequences are SGDLS and YYNGEE. The CDR3 loop spans 14 amino acids. Trimming pared 5 bases from V and 4 bases from J, leaving 16 bases between.